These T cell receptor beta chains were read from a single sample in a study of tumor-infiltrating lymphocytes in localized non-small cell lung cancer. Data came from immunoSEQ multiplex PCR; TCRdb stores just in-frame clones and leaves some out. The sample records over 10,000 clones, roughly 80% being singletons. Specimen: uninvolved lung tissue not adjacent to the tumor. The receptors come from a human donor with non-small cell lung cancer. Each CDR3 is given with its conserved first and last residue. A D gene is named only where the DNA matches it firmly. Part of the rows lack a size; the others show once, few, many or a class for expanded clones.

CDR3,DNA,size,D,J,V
CASSDGQGADTIYF,TGTGCCAGCAGTGACGGACAGGGGGCGGACACCATATATTTT,-,TRBD1,TRBJ1-3,TRBV6-1
CASSPRDGEQYF,TGTGCCAGCAGCCCCAGGGATGGCGAGCAGTACTTC,once,-,TRBJ2-7,TRBV7-9
CAWSALGLVAYEQYF,TGTGCCTGGAGTGCGTTGGGGCTAGTCGCCTACGAGCAGTACTTC,-,-,TRBJ2-7,TRBV30
CASSLLQGNQPQHF,TGTGCCAGCAGCTTGCTACAGGGGAATCAGCCCCAGCATTTT,-,TRBD1,TRBJ1-5,TRBV5-8
CAISSPQGAGTTQYF,TGTGCCATCAGTTCCCCTCAGGGGGCAGGGACAACCCAGTACTTC,few,TRBD1,TRBJ2-5,TRBV10-3
CASGQGRDQPQHF,TGTGCCAGCGGACAGGGAAGGGATCAGCCCCAGCATTTT,-,TRBD1,TRBJ1-5,TRBV19
CASSFLRDFSYNEQFF,TGTGCCAGCAGCTTCCTCCGGGACTTCTCCTACAATGAGCAGTTCTTC,-,-,TRBJ2-1,TRBV7-2
CASSLLIGLAGTGELFF,TGTGCCAGCAGCTTGTTAATCGGACTAGCGGGCACCGGGGAGCTGTTTTTT,-,TRBD2,TRBJ2-2,TRBV5-6
CASSGRLATDTQYF,TGTGCCAGCAGCGGTCGACTAGCCACAGATACGCAGTATTTT,-,TRBD2,TRBJ2-3,TRBV9
CASSVATTGETGANVLTF,TGTGCCAGCAGCGTAGCTACGACAGGTGAGACTGGGGCCAACGTCCTGACTTTC,once,-,TRBJ2-6,TRBV9
CASSQDPAGGLGADTQYF,TGTGCCAGCAGCCAAGATCCAGCGGGAGGGCTGGGGGCAGATACGCAGTATTTT,-,TRBD2,TRBJ2-3,TRBV4-2
CASSSGSAQYF,TGTGCCAGCAGTTCCGGGTCCGCTCAGTACTTC,medium-sized,-,TRBJ2-7,TRBV2
CASSYSAYSGNTIYF,TGTGCCAGCAGTTACTCGGCGTACTCTGGAAACACCATATATTTT,-,-,TRBJ1-3,TRBV6-5
CASNQGGEQYF,TGTGCCAGCAACCAGGGTGGCGAGCAGTACTTC,-,-,TRBJ2-7,TRBV27
CASSLVGLAGAEQYF,TGTGCCAGCAGCTTGGTTGGTCTAGCGGGAGCCGAGCAGTACTTC,-,TRBD2,TRBJ2-7,TRBV5-6
CASSQDGQAINEKLFF,TGCGCCAGCAGCCAAGATGGGCAGGCGATTAATGAAAAACTGTTTTTT,medium-sized,-,TRBJ1-4,TRBV4-3
CASSQGTAVDTEAFF,TGCGCCAGCAGCCAAGGTACAGCGGTGGACACTGAAGCTTTCTTT,-,-,TRBJ1-1,TRBV4-1